A selection of T cell receptor beta chains follows, all from one sample in a study of CXCR3-negative and CXCR3-positive naive CD8 T cells. TCRdb re-called the 5' RACE reads; every CDR3 protein appears as one record, without DNA. Its listing shows roughly 130,000 distinct CDR3 sequences. Source material: naive CXCR3+ CD8+ T cells from blood. These receptors originate from a human donor in good health. Some clones in this sample may be carry-over from other donors' samples. Each CDR3 is given with its conserved first and last residue.

j_gene | v_gene | CDR3aa
TRBJ2-1 | TRBV4-3 | CASSQDRVTGIYEQFF
TRBJ1-2 | TRBV7-9 | CASSLGSGKLGGYTF
TRBJ2-6 | TRBV3-1 | CASSPTVGANVLTF
TRBJ2-7 | TRBV11-2 | CASSSGPRNYEQYF
TRBJ1-1 | TRBV4-1 | CASSQGVQGNTEAFF
TRBJ2-1 | TRBV4-1 | CASSPEGRNEQFF
TRBJ1-1 | TRBV25-1 | CASKGYTWGTEAFF
TRBJ2-7 | TRBV5-1 | CASSWTSGDPPYEQYF
TRBJ2-1 | TRBV7-6 | CASSLHRGHNEQFF
TRBJ2-7 | TRBV6-5 | CASSYAGQGDEQYF
TRBJ2-7 | TRBV29-1 | CSVVPTSGVSYEQYF
TRBJ2-3 | TRBV6-1 | CASSARGGVSDTQYF
TRBJ1-1 | TRBV28 | CASSFPLSVGNTEAFF
TRBJ1-3 | TRBV28 | CASSNPRAGDTIYF
TRBJ2-1 | TRBV3-1 | CASSQVTNSWEQFF
TRBJ2-1 | TRBV20-1 | CSASRDYNDDEQFF
TRBJ2-3 | TRBV6-4 | CASSEDFSTDTQYF
TRBJ2-7 | TRBV20-1 | CSARETSSYEQYF
TRBJ2-2 | TRBV7-7 | CASSSDRGLPGELFF
TRBJ2-7 | TRBV7-2 | CASSLGGDGYEQYF
TRBJ2-7 | TRBV29-1 | CSVDRASGDEQYF
TRBJ2-2 | TRBV14 | CASSPRGPGELFF
TRBJ1-1 | TRBV5-1 | CASSSFRDPDTEAFF
TRBJ2-1 | TRBV7-2 | CASRTSGSNEQFF
TRBJ1-1 | TRBV29-1 | CSVAGGGGQNTEAFF
TRBJ1-4 | TRBV20-1 | CSADDIASTNEKLFF
TRBJ1-2 | TRBV7-9 | CASSLADRSSIYGYTF
TRBJ1-4 | TRBV29-1 | CSVHSGQEEKLFF
TRBJ2-6 | TRBV7-9 | CASSFPQTTGANVLTF
TRBJ1-1 | TRBV18 | CASSPGEQIEAFF
TRBJ1-1 | TRBV7-8 | CASSESGTGVMNTEAFF
TRBJ2-3 | TRBV14 | CASSSQGTDTQYF
TRBJ1-1 | TRBV4-1 | CASSHPQGLPTEAFF
TRBJ2-3 | TRBV20-1 | CSAAPPGLNTDTQYF
TRBJ2-1 | TRBV28 | CASSPRLTIEQFF
TRBJ1-1 | TRBV29-1 | CSVEKGLNTEAFF